This TCR beta chain was obtained from a study of blood T cells in healthy people across ages. Each donor's blood draw was approximately 10 milliliters of peripheral blood. This clonotype was found a few times. Combining a sample-barcoded 5' primer with a J-beta primer mix, a second PCR ran for roughly 7 to 11 cycles. TCRdb recomputed calls from the 5' RACE reads with MiXCR, one row per CDR3 protein. In the table there are about 780,000 distinct CDR3 sequences, less than 60% of which are singletons. The sample comprised blood. This receptor was identified in an older man in good health.

The CDR3 DNA is TGCGCCAGCAGTCCCGACAGATTCATGAACACTGAAGCTTTCTTT. Amino acids: CASSPDRFMNTEAFF. V usage is TRBV5-1 and J usage is TRBJ1-1; D is possibly TRBD1 (5 bases). Trimming stripped 5 bases from V and 0 bases from J, with 14 bases between. Per germline, CDR1 SGHRS and CDR2 YFSETQ. The CDR3 loop spans 15 amino acids. Looking up the rest from reference TRBV5-1 and TRBJ1-1 gives the full variable domain: KAGVTQTPRYLIKTRGQQVTLSCSPISGHRSVSWYQQTPGQGLQFLFEYFSETQRNKGNFPGRFSGRQFSNSRSEMNVSTLELGDSALYLCASSPDRFMNTEAFFGQGTRLTVV.